This TCR beta chain came from a study of blood T cell repertoires in COVID-19. Study context: Material from acute and convalescent COVID-19 was sourced from the United States, Italy and Spain. Nucleic acid was either cDNA or gDNA, and it came from T cells, B-cell-depleted T cells, or PBMCs.

Germline V lookup: CDR1 KGHSH, CDR2 LQKENI. The V and J ends lost 6 bases and 0 bases, in that order; junction bases with no gene match: 7. The length of the CDR3 is 16 residues. Residents of about two dozen US areas, aged about 18 to 89 years, made up the participants. Clinical history reported by participants formed the basis on which cohorts were assigned. Sequencing was performed with immunoSEQ multiplex PCR; in TCRdb, only in-frame clones are kept and a portion is missing. This table holds around 300,000 clones, 85% to 90% found once. This chain links TRBV18 with TRBJ2-7; TRBD1 matches at 11 bases. The sequencing sample was made of PBMCs or T cells enriched from blood (not recorded which). This receptor was taken from a woman in her late teens or twenties with acute COVID-19. The CDR3 reads CASSPLGQGGSYEQYF. CDR3 bases: TGTGCCAGCTCCCCCTTGGGACAGGGGGGCTCCTACGAGCAGTACTTC.